This record concerns one T cell receptor beta chain sequence. In germline, CDR1 is SEHNR, CDR2 FQNEAQ (reference sequence). Trimming removed 2 bases at V and 1 base at J, with 9 bases between. The CDR3 loop spans 15 amino acids. The sample belongs to a study of T-cell reconstitution after alpha-beta-depleted transplantation in children. Preparation of the TCRbeta library was carried out with unique molecular identifiers. TCRdb passed the PCR reads through MiXCR, listing each CDR3 protein once. The data contain hundreds of thousands of distinct CDR3 sequences, roughly 17% of them singletons. This TCR came from a human donor who donated a stem cell graft to a child with acute myeloid leukemia. The source material was PBMCs from the stem cell graft donor, sampled from the stem cell graft. J is TRBJ1-3 and V is TRBV7-9; TRBD1 might be the D (6 bases). CDR3 bases: TGTGCCAGCAGCTTACCCCAGGGGTCTGGAAACACCATATATTTT. Its protein product is CASSLPQGSGNTIYF.